This is a list of T cell receptor beta chains from one sample in a study of blood T cell repertoires in COVID-19. Sequenced by immunoSEQ multiplex PCR; TCRdb stores in-frame clones only, minus some. The data contain a few hundred thousand clones, 75% to 90% of them singletons. Sequencing input: PBMCs or T cells enriched from blood (not recorded which). Receptor source: a woman aged 40-49 years who had been exposed to COVID-19. The CDR3 runs from the conserved cysteine through the conserved F or W. D genes are given only for firm matches. Clone size, where shown, is once, few, many, or a class for clones that have expanded.

j_gene,len,d_gene,abundance,v_gene,CDR3nt,CDR3aa
TRBJ1-2,14,.,.,TRBV5-1,TGCGCCAGCAGCCCCGACGGGCGGGGGTATGGCTACACCTTC,CASSPDGRGYGYTF
TRBJ2-2,16,TRBD1,few,TRBV27,TGTGCCAGCAGTTTACCAGGGGGACCGAACACCGGGGAGCTGTTTTTT,CASSLPGGPNTGELFF
TRBJ1-4,17,TRBD1,once,TRBV4-1,TGCGCCAGCAGCGTAGTTAATACAGGGGCAACTAATGAAAAACTGTTTTTT,CASSVVNTGATNEKLFF
TRBJ2-7,20,TRBD2,.,TRBV23-1,TGCGCCAGCAACCGGAAGACTCGGAGGGTAGCGGGGTTGGGGCGAGCCGGGCAGTACTTC,CASNRKTRRVAGLGRAGQYF
TRBJ2-7,15,.,.,TRBV19,TGTGCCAGTAGTCCATCGTTAAGGAGCTCCTACGAGCAGTACTTC,CASSPSLRSSYEQYF
TRBJ2-1,15,.,.,TRBV6-6,TGTGCCAGCAGGGACTCTGCGAGCTCCTACAATGAGCAGTTCTTC,CASRDSASSYNEQFF
TRBJ2-1,15,TRBD1,.,TRBV7-2,TGTGCCAGCAGCCCTGCAGGGGGCTCCTACAATGAGCAGTTCTTC,CASSPAGGSYNEQFF
TRBJ1-2,14,TRBD1,.,TRBV7-2,TGTGCCAGCAGCAGAGGGGACAGAAACTATGGCTACACCTTC,CASSRGDRNYGYTF
TRBJ2-3,14,.,.,TRBV5-1,TGCGCCAGCCGGGACATCTCTAGCACAGATACGCAGTATTTT,CASRDISSTDTQYF
TRBJ2-2,16,.,.,TRBV7-2,TGTGCCAGCAGCCTAGCGGCGACAGGGGACACCGGGGAGCTGTTTTTT,CASSLAATGDTGELFF
TRBJ2-5,13,TRBD2,.,TRBV6-5,TGTGCCACCTCGGGACTACACCAAGAGACCCAGTACTTC,CATSGLHQETQYF
TRBJ1-5,15,TRBD1,.,TRBV30,TGTGCCTGGAGAGCAGGGGGCCTGCGCAATCAGCCCCAGCATTTT,CAWRAGGLRNQPQHF
TRBJ2-6,16,.,once,TRBV4-3,TGCGCCAGCAGCCGTGGACTTGACTCTGGGGCCAACGTCCTGACTTTC,CASSRGLDSGANVLTF
TRBJ2-7,13,.,once,TRBV7-3,TGTGCCAGCAGCTTCGGGAGTTCTTACGAGCAGTACTTC,CASSFGSSYEQYF
TRBJ1-2,12,TRBD1,.,TRBV28,TGTGCCAGCCACACAGGGGGGGGTGGCTACACCTTC,CASHTGGGGYTF
TRBJ1-2,16,.,.,TRBV18,TGTGCCAGCTCACCAGACAGGACGCGATGGAACTATGGCTACACCTTC,CASSPDRTRWNYGYTF
TRBJ1-2,15,TRBD1,.,TRBV28,TGTGCCAGCAGTTTCCCGACAGGGGGTAACTATGGCTACACCTTC,CASSFPTGGNYGYTF
TRBJ2-3,12,.,.,TRBV7-2,TGTGCCAGCAGCATCTACACAGATACGCAGTATTTT,CASSIYTDTQYF
TRBJ2-7,14,.,.,TRBV28,TGTGCCAGCAGTAGCCCCGGGACACGCTACGAGCAGTACTTC,CASSSPGTRYEQYF
TRBJ2-1,16,TRBD2,.,TRBV5-6,TGTGCCAGCAGCTCTAGCGGCCCGAGCTCCTACAATGAGCAGTTCTTC,CASSSSGPSSYNEQFF
TRBJ1-2,13,TRBD1,few,TRBV7-3,TGTGCCAGCAGCTTCCCGGACAGGGGCGGCTACACCTTC,CASSFPDRGGYTF
TRBJ1-3,17,.,.,TRBV18,TGTGCCAGCTCACCAAGAGACCCCAGGGTCCCTGGAAACACCATATATTTT,CASSPRDPRVPGNTIYF
TRBJ1-4,16,TRBD1,.,TRBV3-1/TRBV3-2,TGTGCCAGCAGCCAAGAGAGACAGGGGGCGCGTGAAAAACTGTTTTTT,CASSQERQGAREKLFF
TRBJ1-1,13,.,.,TRBV5-4,TGTGCCAGCAGCTTGGAGGGGTGGTTGGAAGCTTTCTTT,CASSLEGWLEAFF
TRBJ1-1,13,TRBD1,.,TRBV2,TGTGCCACCGCTATTGGCACAGGGGGTGAAGCTTTCTTT,CATAIGTGGEAFF
TRBJ1-1,15,TRBD1,.,TRBV6-5,TGTGCCAGCGGATCGACAGGGACGAGGAACACTGAAGCTTTCTTT,CASGSTGTRNTEAFF
TRBJ1-2,12,.,.,TRBV5-6,TGTGCCAGCAGCTTCTCGGACAATGGCTACACCTTC,CASSFSDNGYTF
TRBJ2-1,16,TRBD2,.,TRBV28,TGTGCCAGCAGTCTACTAGCGGGGGGACTGGGCAATGAGCAGTTCTTC,CASSLLAGGLGNEQFF
TRBJ1-2,13,.,.,TRBV29-1,TGCAGCGTTGCAGGTCGGACTGCCTATGGCTACACCTTC,CSVAGRTAYGYTF
TRBJ1-6,14,.,.,TRBV9,TGTGCCAGCAGCGCGGACAGTGGTAATTCACCCCTCCACTTT,CASSADSGNSPLHF
TRBJ2-7,13,.,.,TRBV29-1,TGCAGCGTTGAAGAGCGGGGCCGGGGTGAGCAGTACTTC,CSVEERGRGEQYF
TRBJ2-1,16,.,once,TRBV19,TGTGCCAGTAGTATAGCCCCCAGGGAAGATTACAATGAGCAGTTCTTC,CASSIAPREDYNEQFF
TRBJ2-2,14,TRBD2,once,TRBV7-8,TGTGCCAGCAGCTTAGTAGCGGGCACCGGGGAGCTGTTTTTT,CASSLVAGTGELFF
TRBJ2-7,15,TRBD2,.,TRBV5-1,TGCGCCAGCAGCTCCGGGACTAGCGGGGGGAACGAGCAGTACTTC,CASSSGTSGGNEQYF
TRBJ2-3,15,.,.,TRBV21-1,TGTGCCAGCAGAACAGGGGTGCCTGGCACAGATACGCAGTATTTT,CASRTGVPGTDTQYF
TRBJ2-1,13,.,once,TRBV7-3,TGTGCCAGCAGCCGTAGCGGATACAATGAGCAGTTCTTC,CASSRSGYNEQFF
TRBJ2-2,14,.,few,TRBV6-2/TRBV6-3,TGTGCCAGCAGTTACCGTGTTGACACCGGGGAGCTGTTTTTT,CASSYRVDTGELFF
TRBJ1-2,13,.,.,TRBV9,TGTGCCAGCAGCGTTGGCGGGTACTATGGCTACACCTTC,CASSVGGYYGYTF
TRBJ2-3,19,TRBD2,.,TRBV7-8,TGTGCCAGCATCCCCGGGAGGCTAGCGGGAGGGCCGAGGTCAGATACGCAGTATTTT,CASIPGRLAGGPRSDTQYF
TRBJ2-3,21,TRBD2,.,TRBV18,TGTGCCAGCTCACCGAATATAGCGGGGGGGCCTGGATGGCTTGGCACAGATACGCAGTATTTT,CASSPNIAGGPGWLGTDTQYF
TRBJ1-6,17,TRBD1,few,TRBV5-1,TGCGCCAGCAGCCTCAACCCACAGGGGGCTACGGGTTCACCCCTCCACTTT,CASSLNPQGATGSPLHF
TRBJ1-1,14,.,.,TRBV7-3,TGTGCCAGCAGCCCCTCGGGGGGGGGCACTGAAGCTTTCTTT,CASSPSGGGTEAFF
TRBJ2-1,13,.,once,TRBV12-3/TRBV12-4,TGTGCCAGCAGTATCAGGGACTCCGGTGAGCAGTTCTTC,CASSIRDSGEQFF
TRBJ1-2,17,TRBD1,few,TRBV15,TGTGCCACCAGCAGGGGTGTTGGGCAGGGGGCGAGGTATGGCTACACCTTC,CATSRGVGQGARYGYTF
TRBJ1-5,15,.,.,TRBV6-2/TRBV6-3,TGTGCCAGCAGTTACTCGACCCAGGGTCGACAGCCCCAGCATTTT,CASSYSTQGRQPQHF
TRBJ1-5,16,TRBD1,.,TRBV19,TGTGCCAGTAGTTCCAGGACAGGCCCGACCTCTCAGCCCCAGCATTTT,CASSSRTGPTSQPQHF
TRBJ1-4,13,TRBD1,.,TRBV11-3,TGTGCCAGCAAAGAGACAGGGGAAGAAAAACTGTTTTTT,CASKETGEEKLFF
TRBJ2-4,15,.,.,TRBV28,TGTGCCAGCAGTTTCGGAAGACTAGCCAAAAACATTCAGTACTTC,CASSFGRLAKNIQYF
TRBJ1-2,15,TRBD1,.,TRBV7-9,TGTGCCAGCAGCTTAGACGACAGGGCAAACTATGGCTACACCTTC,CASSLDDRANYGYTF
TRBJ1-2,15,.,.,TRBV30,TGTGCCTGGAGTATAACCATGGGGGGGAACTATGGCTACACCTTC,CAWSITMGGNYGYTF
TRBJ2-5,14,.,.,TRBV18,TGTGCCAGCTCACCACTACAGGGACAAGAGACCCAGTACTTC,CASSPLQGQETQYF
TRBJ2-5,14,.,.,TRBV6-5,TGTGCCAGCACGAATATCGGGGTCCAAGAGACCCAGTACTTC,CASTNIGVQETQYF
TRBJ2-1,15,.,.,TRBV5-5,TGTGCCAGCAGCCCCGGATTGCGGGGAGACAATGAGCAGTTCTTC,CASSPGLRGDNEQFF
TRBJ2-7,14,TRBD1,.,TRBV6-1,TGTGCCAGCAGTGAGGGGACAGGGGTCTACGAGCAGTACTTC,CASSEGTGVYEQYF
TRBJ2-5,17,TRBD2,.,TRBV2,TGTGCCAGCAGTGATGTGTTAGCGGGGGGGGACCAAGAGACCCAGTACTTC,CASSDVLAGGDQETQYF
TRBJ2-4,15,TRBD2,.,TRBV28,TGTGCCAGCTTCCCCGGGGGGGCGGCCAAAAACATTCAGTACTTC,CASFPGGAAKNIQYF
TRBJ1-3,12,.,.,TRBV29-1,TGCAGCTGGTCCGGCTCTGGAAACACCATATATTTT,CSWSGSGNTIYF
TRBJ2-7,12,.,.,TRBV6-5,TGTGCCAGCAGCACGAGCGCCTACGAGCAGTACTTC,CASSTSAYEQYF
TRBJ1-4,15,TRBD1,.,TRBV10-3,TGTGCCATCAGTGAGTCAGGGACAGAAAATGAAAAACTGTTTTTT,CAISESGTENEKLFF
TRBJ1-1,15,TRBD1,.,TRBV5-1,TGTGCCAGCAGCTTGACAGGGGCTGAGAACACTGAAGCTTTCTTT,CASSLTGAENTEAFF